This T cell receptor (beta chain) appears in the sequencing data of a study of identical twins. General study results and limits: Alpha sequences out of frame and shared by twins had excess low generation probability. Insertions were fewer in abundant cord blood beta clonotypes, whereas memory repertoires showed none of this pattern.

Comments on this clonotype: The antigen remains unidentified.

Unique molecular identifiers were present on the cDNA, which also gained a universal primer site by template switching. TCRdb re-derived calls from the 5' RACE reads in MiXCR, one entry per CDR3 protein. The sample has 1.5 million to 2 million distinct CDR3 sequences, about 32% seen once. The V gene's germline CDR1 is MGHRA and CDR2 YSYEKL. The CDR3 has 17 residues. V was pared by 1 base and J by 2 bases, with 8 bases of the junction left unmatched. The chain joins TRBV4-1 to TRBJ2-3; 8 nucleotides align to TRBD2. This clonotype was obtained from a newborn girl in good health. Material: cord blood. As DNA, the CDR3 is TGCGCCAGCAGCCAAGTGGTAGCGGGGATACCCACAGATACGCAGTATTTT. Translated, it gives CASSQVVAGIPTDTQYF.